The 20 T cell receptor beta chains in this list originate from one sample, sequenced in a study of lymphopenia after photon versus proton radiotherapy. The data were produced by immunoSEQ multiplex PCR, yet TCRdb's version contains in-frame clones alone and is incomplete. The data show about 35,000 clones, about 93% seen once. This specimen was peripheral blood, taken from a patient treated with photon-based radiotherapy. Receptors were obtained from a man in his 60s with cholangiocarcinoma.

V and J are TRBV7-2 and TRBJ2-7; 7 bases line up with TRBD1. The CDR3 consists of 13 residues. V was clipped by 6 bases and J by 0 bases; unmatched bases: 2. Germline-derived CDR1 and CDR2 are SGHTA and FQGNSA. The CDR3 sequence: CASRRTGSYEQYF. DNA of the CDR3: TGTGCCAGCAGGCGGACAGGCTCCTACGAGCAGTACTTC.

J is TRBJ2-5 and V is TRBV27; 8 bases map to TRBD2. CDR1 is MNHEY, CDR2 SMNVEV, per germline (reference sequence). CDR3 size: 17 residues. The trim removed 0 bases at V and 4 bases at J, leaving 10 bases unmatched. The CDR3 DNA reads as TGTGCCAGCAGTTTATCGGTGCGGGAGGCCCTATTAGAGACCCAGTACTTC. Translating gives CASSLSVREALLETQYF.

To note about this clone: The same CDR3 arises from other DNA sequences in this sample as well. The chain couples TRBV9 to TRBJ2-1; D not resolved. The germline gives CDR1 SGDLS, CDR2 YYNGEE. Trimming pared 2 bases from V and 7 bases from J, leaving 13 bases between. The CDR3 covers 14 residues. CDR3 coding DNA: TGTGCCAGCAGCGTGGGCCTCCTGGAGAATGAGCAGTTCTTC. Amino acids: CASSVGLLENEQFF.

The chain employs TRBV2 and TRBJ1-4, with 9 bases fitting TRBD1. Germline lookup yields CDR1 SNHLY and CDR2 FYNNEI. This CDR3 region has 14 residues. The J segment lost 6 bases and the V segment lost 6 bases, leaving 5 bases of the junction unmatched. The DNA for the CDR3 is TGTGCCAGCAGCCCGGACAGGGGTGATGAAAAACTGTTTTTT. It is translated as CASSPDRGDEKLFF.

The V gene is TRBV4-2, the J gene TRBJ2-5, with 7 nucleotides matching TRBD1. The CDR3 runs 18 residues. Germline V CDR1 and CDR2: LGHNA, YNFKEQ. V shed 4 bases, J shed 0 bases, and the junction held 14 bases outside the gene matches. CDR3 loop: CASSLQLGDRVYQETQYF. The CDR3 DNA is TGTGCCAGCAGCCTGCAGCTTGGGGACAGAGTGTACCAAGAGACCCAGTACTTC.

The chain couples TRBV19 to TRBJ2-2, with D unclear. V was pared by 10 bases and J by 3 bases, with 9 bases between. This CDR3 is 12 amino acids long. Germline V lookup: CDR1 LNHDA, CDR2 SQIVND (reference sequence). CDR3 sequence reads: CATKGDTGELFF. CDR3 DNA: TGTGCCACCAAGGGTGACACCGGGGAGCTGTTTTTT.

This chain links TRBV19 with TRBJ2-1, with TRBD2 matching 9 bases. This CDR3 has 14 amino acids. The V gene's germline CDR1 is LNHDA and CDR2 SQIVND (reference sequence). Trimming took 5 bases from V and 2 from J; bases not matched to a gene: 1. The CDR3 loop is CASSLAGTYNEQFF. In DNA form, the CDR3 reads TGTGCCAGTAGTCTAGCGGGAACCTACAATGAGCAGTTCTTC.

The rearrangement links TRBV28 to TRBJ1-5, with 9 bases identical to TRBD1. J was trimmed by 6 bases and V by 4 bases; bases with no gene match: 10. The length of the CDR3 is 16 residues. Germline CDR1 reads MDHEN; CDR2 reads SYDVKM. The CDR3 DNA sequence: TGTGCCAGCAGTTCCCCGACAGGGGGGAATGGTCAGCCCCAGCATTTT. This gives the protein CASSSPTGGNGQPQHF.

The chain joins TRBV21-1 to TRBJ2-3; TRBD2 is taken as the D call from the table, unchecked against the DNA. TRBV21-1 is reported as a pseudogene. The CDR3 has 20 amino acids. The CDR3: CASSEKLTSGGAVCTDTQYF. Written as DNA, the CDR3 is TGTGCCAGCAGCGAGAAGTTGACTAGCGGGGGGGCCGTGTGCACAGATACGCAGTATTTT.

This rearrangement joins TRBV7-2 to TRBJ1-6; 9 positions match TRBD1. Germline CDR1 is SGHTA and CDR2 is FQGNSA. Trimming removed 3 bases from V and 9 bases from J; junction bases left unmatched: 9. This CDR3 is 16 amino acids long. CDR3 region: CASSLSGTGTPSPLHF. In DNA form, the CDR3 reads TGTGCCAGCAGCTTGTCCGGGACAGGGACGCCTTCACCCCTCCACTTT.

The rearrangement uses TRBV28 and TRBJ1-1; unclear D gene. The germline V gene encodes CDR1 MDHEN and CDR2 SYDVKM. The CDR3 spans 11 residues. V was cut by 5 bases and J by 11 bases, with 12 bases left in between. As DNA, the CDR3 is TGTGCCAGCAGTGCCAACCGGAGGGCTTTCTTT. Protein product: CASSANRRAFF.

This clone occurred once. The V gene is TRBV13, the J gene TRBJ2-7; 11 bases fit TRBD2. Germline CDR1 and CDR2: PRHDT and FYEKMQ (reference sequence). Trimming at V came to 5 bases and at J to 4 bases, leaving 19 bases not matched to a gene. The CDR3 spans 19 residues. The CDR3 loop is CASSKGPLGLAAGEYEQYF. The CDR3 DNA is TGTGCCAGCAGCAAGGGGCCTCTGGGACTAGCGGCGGGGGAGTACGAGCAGTACTTC.

The sample holds one count of this clone. The gene calls are TRBV29-1 and TRBJ2-7; D uncertain. With 3 bases removed from V and 0 bases from J, the gap between germline ends came to 12 bases. This CDR3 comprises 14 residues. The germline gives CDR1 SQVTM, CDR2 ANQGSEA. In DNA form, the CDR3 reads TGCAGCGTTGAGGCCAGCGCCAGCTCCTACGAGCAGTACTTC. It encodes CSVEASASSYEQYF.

CDR3 coding DNA: TGTGCCATCAAACGAAGGATAACCACAGATACGCAGTATTTT. Translated: CAIKRRITTDTQYF. This rearrangement joins TRBV10-3 to TRBJ2-3; no clear D gene. This CDR3 spans 14 amino acids. Per germline, CDR1 ENHRY and CDR2 SYGVKD. Trimming shortened V by 7 bases and J by 2 bases, and 13 bases separated the two germline ends.

This rearrangement joins TRBV5-1 to TRBJ2-7; D not resolved. Trimming took 0 bases from V and 2 from J, leaving 6 bases between them. CDR3 length equals 13 residues. Germline V CDR1 and CDR2: SGHRS, YFSETQ. DNA of the CDR3: TGCGCCAGCAGCTTGGGCAGGCCCTACGAGCAGTACTTC. Translating gives CASSLGRPYEQYF.

The chain has TRBV6-1 and TRBJ1-2; unclear D gene. The CDR3 has 16 amino acids. Trimming removed 2 bases from V and 4 bases from J, with 17 bases in between. Germline V CDR1 and CDR2: MNHNS, SASEGT. The CDR3 is CASSEPPEGSGYGYTF. The CDR3 DNA reads as TGTGCCAGCAGTGAACCCCCTGAGGGATCGGGCTATGGCTACACCTTC.

The V and J genes are TRBV20-1 and TRBJ2-3, with unresolved D. The CDR3 spans 11 residues. Between the trimmed V and J ends, which lost 5 bases and 5 bases, there was a span of 8 bases. In germline, CDR1 is DFQATT, CDR2 SNEGSKA (reference sequence). CDR3 in amino acids: CSARSGDTQYF. CDR3 in DNA: TGCAGTGCTCGTAGTGGAGATACGCAGTATTTT.

The genes are TRBV19 and TRBJ2-7; no clear D. The length of the CDR3 is 15 residues. V lost 1 base and J lost 1, with 11 bases in between. Germline CDR1 is LNHDA and CDR2 is SQIVND (reference sequence). CDR3: CASSIGYTKSYEQYF. The DNA of the CDR3 is TGTGCCAGTAGTATAGGATACACCAAATCCTACGAGCAGTACTTC.

The chain links TRBV4-2 to TRBJ1-1, with a possible D match to TRBD1 (5 bases). V was shortened by 7 bases and J by 1 base, with 16 bases between the two germline ends. The CDR3 extends over 15 amino acids. Germline V gives CDR1 LGHNA, CDR2 YNFKEQ. CDR3 residues: CASTLEPGTNTEAFF. In DNA form, the CDR3 reads TGTGCCAGCACCCTTGAACCAGGGACGAACACTGAAGCTTTCTTT.

The chain is built from TRBV5-6 and TRBJ1-2; no clear D. The CDR3 contains 13 residues. CDR1 and CDR2 (germline): SGHDT, YYEEEE. V was pared by 4 bases and J by 10 bases, with 17 bases between. DNA of the CDR3: TGTGCCAGCAGCCCGAAATCAGTTTCCTACTACACCTTC. Its protein product is CASSPKSVSYYTF.